The T cell receptor beta chain described here comes from a study of blood T cell repertoires in COVID-19. Study overall: The United States, Italy and Spain provided the acute and convalescent COVID-19 samples. PBMCs, B-cell-depleted T cells, or T cells provided the cDNA or gDNA that made up the material.

Study processing details: Using reference gene primer amplification, nucleated cell counts were estimated. Sequenced by immunoSEQ multiplex PCR; TCRdb stores in-frame clones only, minus some. V and J calls and clone size are as listed in that table; D and trimming were resolved from the DNA. The sample carries under 12,000 clones, 88% recorded once. The germline gives CDR1 LNHDA, CDR2 SQIVND (reference sequence). This CDR3 has 15 residues. The V gene end was trimmed by 5 bases and the J gene end by 5 bases; junction bases not matched to a gene: 9. The receptor was isolated from a human donor in a cohort sampled during active COVID-19. The specimen sequenced was peripheral blood. The chain carries TRBV19 and TRBJ2-5, with 9 bases matching TRBD2. CDR3 sequence (DNA): TGTGCCAGTAGTCCCACAGGGACTAGCCTGGAGACCCAGTACTTC. Its translation: CASSPTGTSLETQYF.